This T cell receptor (beta chain) was profiled in a study of blood T cell repertoires in COVID-19. V lost 1 base, J lost 7 bases, and 10 bases lay in between. Germline CDR1 and CDR2: SGHVS and FQNEAQ. The CDR3 spans 13 residues. In the original processing: Amplified reference gene primers provided the basis for estimating nucleated cell counts. Produced via immunoSEQ multiplex PCR; TCRdb's table is partial and in-frame only. V, J and clone size are those of that table, while D and trimming were read from the DNA. The sample records about 95,000 clones, roughly 90% being singletons. This sequence originates from a man between 45 and 60 years old with COVID-19, enrolled during active disease. The specimen was peripheral blood. The rearrangement uses TRBV7-8 and TRBJ1-1; D is unclear. CDR3 bases: TGTGCCAGCAGCTTAGAGAGAGCGCTTGAAGCTTTCTTT. Translation gives CASSLERALEAFF.